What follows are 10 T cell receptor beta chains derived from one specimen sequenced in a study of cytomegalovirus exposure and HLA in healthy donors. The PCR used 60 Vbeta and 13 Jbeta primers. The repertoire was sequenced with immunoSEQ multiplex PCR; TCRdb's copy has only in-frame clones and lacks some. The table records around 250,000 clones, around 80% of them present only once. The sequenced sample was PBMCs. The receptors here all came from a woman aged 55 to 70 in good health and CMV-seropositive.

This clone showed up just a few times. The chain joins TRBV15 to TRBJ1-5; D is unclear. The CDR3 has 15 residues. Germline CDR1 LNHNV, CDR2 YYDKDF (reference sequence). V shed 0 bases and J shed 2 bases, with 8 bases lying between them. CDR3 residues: CATSRDPGGNQPQHF. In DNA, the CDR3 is TGTGCCACCAGCAGAGACCCCGGAGGCAATCAGCCCCAGCATTTT. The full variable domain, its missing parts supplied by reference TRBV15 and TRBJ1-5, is DAMVIQNPRYQVTQFGKPVTLSCSQTLNHNVMYWYQQKSSQAPKLLFHYYDKDFNNEADTPDNFQSRRPNTSFCFLDIRSPGLGDTAMYLCATSRDPGGNQPQHFGDGTRLSIL.

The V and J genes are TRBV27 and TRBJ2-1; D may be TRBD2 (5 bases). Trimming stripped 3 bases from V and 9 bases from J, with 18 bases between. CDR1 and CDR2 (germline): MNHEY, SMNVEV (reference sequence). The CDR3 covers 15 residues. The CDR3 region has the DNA TGTGCCAGCAGTTTGGTCCCTAGCAGTACCAGTGAGCAGTTCTTC. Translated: CASSLVPSSTSEQFF.

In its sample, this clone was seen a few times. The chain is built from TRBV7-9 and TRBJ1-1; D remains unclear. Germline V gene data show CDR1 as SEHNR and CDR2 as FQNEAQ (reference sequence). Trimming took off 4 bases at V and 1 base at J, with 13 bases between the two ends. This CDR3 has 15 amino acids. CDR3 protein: CASSSVEEGNTEAFF. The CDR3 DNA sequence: TGTGCCAGCAGCTCAGTGGAGGAGGGGAACACTGAAGCTTTCTTT.

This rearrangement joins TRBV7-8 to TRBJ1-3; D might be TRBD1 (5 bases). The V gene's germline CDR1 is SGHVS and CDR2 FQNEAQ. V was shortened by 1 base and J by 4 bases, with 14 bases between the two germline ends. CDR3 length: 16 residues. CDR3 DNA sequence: TGTGCCAGCAGCTTAGTGGGGGGAAACTTCGGAAACACCATATATTTT. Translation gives CASSLVGGNFGNTIYF.

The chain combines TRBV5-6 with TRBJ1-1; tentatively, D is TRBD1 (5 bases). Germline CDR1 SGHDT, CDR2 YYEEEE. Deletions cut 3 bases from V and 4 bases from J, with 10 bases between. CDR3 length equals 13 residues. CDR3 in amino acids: CASSSGRGTEAFF. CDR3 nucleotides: TGTGCCAGCAGCTCCGGGAGGGGCACTGAAGCTTTCTTT.

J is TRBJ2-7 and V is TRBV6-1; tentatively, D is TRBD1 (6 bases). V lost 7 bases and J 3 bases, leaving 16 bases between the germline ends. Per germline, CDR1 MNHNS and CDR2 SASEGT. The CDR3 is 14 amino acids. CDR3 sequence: CASTRWTDFYEQYF. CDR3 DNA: TGTGCCAGCACCCGTTGGACAGACTTCTACGAGCAGTACTTC.

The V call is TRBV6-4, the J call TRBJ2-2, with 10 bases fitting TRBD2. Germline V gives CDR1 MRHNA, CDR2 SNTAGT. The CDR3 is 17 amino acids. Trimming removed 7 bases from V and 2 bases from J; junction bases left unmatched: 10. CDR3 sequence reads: CASTPSGSEPNTGELFF. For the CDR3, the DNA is TGTGCCAGCACCCCTAGCGGGAGTGAACCTAACACCGGGGAGCTGTTTTTT.

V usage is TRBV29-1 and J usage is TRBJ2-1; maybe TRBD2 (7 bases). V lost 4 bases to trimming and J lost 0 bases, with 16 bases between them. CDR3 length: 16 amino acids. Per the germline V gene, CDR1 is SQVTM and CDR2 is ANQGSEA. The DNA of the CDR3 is TGCAGCGTTGTGGGGGGGGCCGGCAGCTCCTACAATGAGCAGTTCTTC. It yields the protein CSVVGGAGSSYNEQFF.

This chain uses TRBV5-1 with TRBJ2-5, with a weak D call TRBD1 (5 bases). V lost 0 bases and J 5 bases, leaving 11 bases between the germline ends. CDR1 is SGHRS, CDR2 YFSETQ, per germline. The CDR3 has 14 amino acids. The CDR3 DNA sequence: TGCGCCAGCAGCTTGGGGGTGAAGGGGGAGACCCAGTACTTC. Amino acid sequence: CASSLGVKGETQYF.

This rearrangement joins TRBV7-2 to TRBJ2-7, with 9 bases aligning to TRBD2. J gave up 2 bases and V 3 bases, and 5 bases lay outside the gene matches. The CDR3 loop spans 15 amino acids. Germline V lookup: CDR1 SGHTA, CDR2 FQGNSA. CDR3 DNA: TGTGCCAGCAGCTTGACTAGCGGCCTAACCTACGAGCAGTACTTC. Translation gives CASSLTSGLTYEQYF. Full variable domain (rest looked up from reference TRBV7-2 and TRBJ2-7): GAGVSQSPSNKVTEKGKDVELRCDPISGHTALYWYRQSLGQGLEFLIYFQGNSAPDKSGLPSDRFSAERTGGSVSTLTIQRTQQEDSAVYLCASSLTSGLTYEQYFGPGTRLTVT.